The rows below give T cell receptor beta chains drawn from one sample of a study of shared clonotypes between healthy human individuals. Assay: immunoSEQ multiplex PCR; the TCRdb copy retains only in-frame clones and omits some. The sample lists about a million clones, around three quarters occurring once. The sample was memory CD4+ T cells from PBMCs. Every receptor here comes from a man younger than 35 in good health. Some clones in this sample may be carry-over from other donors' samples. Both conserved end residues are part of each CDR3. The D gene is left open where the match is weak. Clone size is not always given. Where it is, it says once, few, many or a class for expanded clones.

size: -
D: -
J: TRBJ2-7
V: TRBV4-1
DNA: TGTGCCAGCAGCCAAGACGAGGGGCAGGGCGTCGACGAGCAGTACTTC
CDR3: CASSQDEGQGVDEQYF

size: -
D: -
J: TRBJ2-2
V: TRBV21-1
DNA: TGTGCCAGCCCTACCGGAGGGCGGCTAAACACCGGGGAGCTGTTTTTT
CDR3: CASPTGGRLNTGELFF

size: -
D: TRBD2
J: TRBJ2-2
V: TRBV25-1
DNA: TGTGCCAGCAGTGAATTTACTAGCGGGACAGGGGAGCTGTTTTTT
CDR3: CASSEFTSGTGELFF

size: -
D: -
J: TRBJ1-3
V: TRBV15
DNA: TGTGCCACCAGCAGAGGGACCGACGCTGGAAACACCATATATTTT
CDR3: CATSRGTDAGNTIYF

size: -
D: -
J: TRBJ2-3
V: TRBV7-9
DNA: TGTGCCAGCAGCCGGCGGGCGTCTAGGACAGATACGCAGTATTTT
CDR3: CASSRRASRTDTQYF

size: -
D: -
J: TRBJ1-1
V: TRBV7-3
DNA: TGTGCCAGCAGCTTAGTCGGCCTCAGCCCCACTGAAGCTTTCTTT
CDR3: CASSLVGLSPTEAFF

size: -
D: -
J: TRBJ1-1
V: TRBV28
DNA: TGTGCCAGCAGAGTAGGACGTAACCGAATGAGTGAAGCTTTCTTT
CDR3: CASRVGRNRMSEAFF

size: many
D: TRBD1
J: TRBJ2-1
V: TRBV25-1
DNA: TGTGCCAGCAGTTCTCCCGGGACAGGGGGCAATGAGCAGTTCTTC
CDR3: CASSSPGTGGNEQFF

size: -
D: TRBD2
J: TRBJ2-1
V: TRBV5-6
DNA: TGTGCCAGCAGCTCGGCAGCGGGAGAAGGAAATGAGCAGTTCTTC
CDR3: CASSSAAGEGNEQFF

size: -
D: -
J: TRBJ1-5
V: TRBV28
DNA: TGTGCCAGCAGCAAAAGTGGGGGGAATCAGCCCCAGCATTTT
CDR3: CASSKSGGNQPQHF

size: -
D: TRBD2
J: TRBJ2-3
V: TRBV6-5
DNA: TGTGCCAGCAGTTACAATCGACTAGCGGTGGATACGCAGTATTTT
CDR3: CASSYNRLAVDTQYF

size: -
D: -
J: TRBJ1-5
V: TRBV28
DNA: TGTGCCAGCAGGTTGCAGGGGAATAGTCAGCCCCAGCATTTT
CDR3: CASRLQGNSQPQHF

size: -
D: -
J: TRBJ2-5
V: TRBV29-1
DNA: TGCAGCGTGCGGGGTATGATGCTTGAGACCCAGTACTTC
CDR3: CSVRGMMLETQYF

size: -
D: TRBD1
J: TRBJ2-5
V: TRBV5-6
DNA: TGTGCCAGCAGCTGGACAGGGTCCCAAGAGACCCAGTACTTC
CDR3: CASSWTGSQETQYF

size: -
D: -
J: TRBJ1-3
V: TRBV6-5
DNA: TGTGCCAGCAGTTACTGGGGGAAGGGTGGAAACACCATATATTTT
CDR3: CASSYWGKGGNTIYF

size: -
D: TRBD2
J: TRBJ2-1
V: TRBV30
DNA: TGTGCCTGGACTAGCGGATACAATGAGCAGTTCTTC
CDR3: CAWTSGYNEQFF

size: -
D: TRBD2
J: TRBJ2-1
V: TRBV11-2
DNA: TGTGCCAGCAGCTTAGAGCCGGGACTAGCGGGAGGTGAGCAGTTCTTC
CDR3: CASSLEPGLAGGEQFF

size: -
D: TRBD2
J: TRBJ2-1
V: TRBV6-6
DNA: TGTGCCAGCAGTCATCTAGCGGGTTCTAACAATGAGCAGTTCTTC
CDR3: CASSHLAGSNNEQFF

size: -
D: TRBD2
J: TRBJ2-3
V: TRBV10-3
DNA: TGTGCCGCGCGGACTAGCGGATACACAGATACGCAGTATTTT
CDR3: CAARTSGYTDTQYF

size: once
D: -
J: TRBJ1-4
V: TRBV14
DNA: TGTGCCAGCAGCCTCCTCAGGGGAGAAAAACTGTTTTTT
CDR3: CASSLLRGEKLFF

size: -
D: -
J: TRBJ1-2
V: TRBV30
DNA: TGTGCCTGGAGTGTACAAGCAGGGGTCTATGGCTACACCTTC
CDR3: CAWSVQAGVYGYTF

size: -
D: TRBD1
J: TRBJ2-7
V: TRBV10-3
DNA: TGTGCCATCAGTGACGGGACAGGGGGAGACGAGCAGTACTTC
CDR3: CAISDGTGGDEQYF

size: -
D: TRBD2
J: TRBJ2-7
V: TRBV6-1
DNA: TGTGCCAGCAGCAAAGGGGCAGCGGGAGCCTACGAGCAGTACTTC
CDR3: CASSKGAAGAYEQYF

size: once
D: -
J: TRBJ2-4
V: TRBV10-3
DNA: TGTGCCATCAGTGAGATCCAAAACATTCAGTACTTC
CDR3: CAISEIQNIQYF

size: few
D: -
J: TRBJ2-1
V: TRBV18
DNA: TGTGCCAGCTCACCTCGGGGCGATGAGCAGTTCTTC
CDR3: CASSPRGDEQFF

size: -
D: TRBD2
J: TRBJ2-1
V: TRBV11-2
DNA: TGTGCCAGCAGCCTTGGGACTAGCGGGAGCAATGAGCAGTTCTTC
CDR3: CASSLGTSGSNEQFF

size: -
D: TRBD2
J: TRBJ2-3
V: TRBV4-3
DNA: TGCGCCAGCAGCCTTAGACTGGCGGGAGGAGCGCAGTATTTT
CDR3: CASSLRLAGGAQYF

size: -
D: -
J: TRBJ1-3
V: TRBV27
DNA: TGTGCCGGATCCTCAACAAAAACAGGGAGCTCTGGAAACACCATATATTTT
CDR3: CAGSSTKTGSSGNTIYF

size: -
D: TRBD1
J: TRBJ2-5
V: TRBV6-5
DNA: TGTGCCAGCAGTCGGACAGGGCCTCAAGAGACCCAGTACTTC
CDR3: CASSRTGPQETQYF

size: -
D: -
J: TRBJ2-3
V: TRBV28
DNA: TGTGCCAGCAGTTTCGGGGACCATAGCACAGATACGCAGTATTTT
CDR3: CASSFGDHSTDTQYF

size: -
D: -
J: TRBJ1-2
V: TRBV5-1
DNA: TGCGCCAGCAGCCCTGGAGTACACCGGACTAACTATGGCTACACCTTC
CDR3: CASSPGVHRTNYGYTF

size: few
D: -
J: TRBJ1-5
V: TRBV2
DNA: TGTGCCAGCATGCGACTTCCCGGGCAGCCCCAGCATTTT
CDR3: CASMRLPGQPQHF

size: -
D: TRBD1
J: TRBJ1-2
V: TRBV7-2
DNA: TGTGCCAGCGCGACCGGACAGGGGACAGGCTACACCTTC
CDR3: CASATGQGTGYTF

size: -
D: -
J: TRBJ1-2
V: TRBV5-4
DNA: TGTGCCAGCAGCTTGGACAGGCTTAACTATGGCTACACCTTC
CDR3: CASSLDRLNYGYTF

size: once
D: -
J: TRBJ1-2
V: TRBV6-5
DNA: TGTGCCAGCAGTTACGACAGTACTAACTATGGCTACACCTTC
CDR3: CASSYDSTNYGYTF

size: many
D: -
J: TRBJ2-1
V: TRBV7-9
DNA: TGTGCCAGCAGCCCCCCCGGGGGGCTACATGAGCAGTTCTTC
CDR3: CASSPPGGLHEQFF

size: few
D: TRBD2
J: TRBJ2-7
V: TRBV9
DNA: TGTGCCAGCAGCGTAGGCGGGAGTTTCTCCTACGAGCAGTACTTC
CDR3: CASSVGGSFSYEQYF

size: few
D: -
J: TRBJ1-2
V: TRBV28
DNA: TGTGCCAGCAGTTTATGGTCGGCAGCCCAGAGGGGTAACTATGGCTACACCTTC
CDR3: CASSLWSAAQRGNYGYTF